This T cell receptor beta chain appears in the sequencing data of a study of blood T cell repertoires in COVID-19. Study summary: There were acute and convalescent COVID-19 samples, and they came from the United States, Italy and Spain. From T cells, B-cell-depleted T cells, or PBMCs came the material, which was cDNA or gDNA.

The CDR3 has 13 amino acids. V gave up 4 bases and J gave up 3 bases; unmatched junction bases: 3. Germline V gene lookup returns CDR1 SGHRS and CDR2 YFSETQ. This table comes from immunoSEQ multiplex PCR, and its TCRdb copy is limited to in-frame clones, with some not included. The repertoire holds tens of thousands of clones, with approximately 80% as singletons. This clone was detected a few times. The chain recombines TRBV5-1 with TRBJ1-2; 7 positions match TRBD1. This clonotype was sampled from a man aged 70-80 years with acute or convalescent COVID-19. Specimen: peripheral blood. The CDR3 nucleotides read TGCGCCAGCAGCACCCAGGGGGACTATGGCTACACCTTC. Its protein is CASSTQGDYGYTF.